This is a list of T cell receptor beta chains from one sample in a study of Ad26.COV2.S vaccination and SARS-CoV-2 variants. The protocol was immunoSEQ multiplex PCR, while the TCRdb copy is restricted to in-frame clones and leaves out a portion. The top ten clones hold around 7.4% of a sample with a few hundred thousand clones, about four fifths of them seen once. Sequenced here: peripheral blood, sampled in a trial of Ad26.COV2.S vaccine versus placebo. Receptors originate from a person between 18 and 65 years old who received the Ad26.COV2.S COVID-19 vaccine or a placebo. Both conserved end residues are part of each CDR3. Fields, in order: CDR3 length, clone size, V gene, J gene, CDR3 protein. Expanded clones get a size class; other rows say once, few or many, or leave the size out.

15	NA	TRBV5-1	TRBJ1-2	CASSSGQGGDYGYTF
14	NA	TRBV11-2	TRBJ2-5	CASSLAGEREAQYF
13	NA	TRBV18	TRBJ1-3	CASSPGTGNTIYF
14	NA	TRBV2	TRBJ2-1	CASSEQPGGNEQFF
15	NA	TRBV6-5	TRBJ2-1	CASSLQQGRYNEQFF
17	NA	TRBV11-3	TRBJ2-7	CATRKRDIPLPSYEQYF
14	once	TRBV7-9	TRBJ2-1	CASPGTSGNNEQFF
15	once	TRBV25-1	TRBJ2-3	CASSEYRGAGVTQYF
16	few	TRBV6-5	TRBJ2-7	CASSYLLGRSPYEQYF
15	NA	TRBV25-1	TRBJ1-6	CASSSATGRNSPLHF
15	NA	TRBV27	TRBJ1-2	CASSPSSGPSYGYTF
13	NA	TRBV6-5	TRBJ1-4	CASSYINNEKLFF
15	NA	TRBV11-1	TRBJ1-2	CASSRERGKPYGYTF
15	few	TRBV9	TRBJ1-3	CASSVDHSSGNTIYF
12	NA	TRBV7-2	TRBJ2-3	CASSSFTDTQYF
14	NA	TRBV7-2	TRBJ1-1	CASSFRDRDIEAFF
15	NA	TRBV11-2	TRBJ2-7	CASTPEQGLTYEQYF
16	once	TRBV6-2/TRBV6-3	TRBJ1-1	CASSYSSGLMNTEAFF
15	NA	TRBV2	TRBJ1-2	CASSDSIFNNYGYTF
17	NA	TRBV4-1	TRBJ2-5	CASSQARLAGGGETQYF
18	once	TRBV4-1	TRBJ2-1	CASSQGGAGTSGRNEQFF
15	once	TRBV2	TRBJ2-3	CASSEYGRGTDTQYF
13	NA	TRBV25-1	TRBJ2-5	CASSAWGRETQYF
16	NA	TRBV6-5	TRBJ1-3	CASSYSYVDSGNTIYF
13	once	TRBV7-3	TRBJ2-1	CASSSGQGDEQFF
14	NA	TRBV6-6	TRBJ2-1	CASSYGAVYNEQFF
16	NA	TRBV7-3	TRBJ2-5	CASSLGSGASSETQYF
14	NA	TRBV5-1	TRBJ1-1	CASSLLTGTTEAFF
14	NA	TRBV5-6	TRBJ2-7	CASSPAGQSYEQYF
16	NA	TRBV7-2	TRBJ2-1	CASSSSTGVMVNEQFF
14	NA	TRBV30	TRBJ1-2	CAWTSKAGPQQYTF
14	NA	TRBV5-5	TRBJ1-4	CASSSTSGNEKLFF
14	NA	TRBV30	TRBJ2-5	CAWSVGGAQETQYF
13	NA	TRBV12-5	TRBJ1-5	CASGLQGFQPQHF
15	NA	TRBV27	TRBJ1-5	CATSGTGLVDQPQHF
14	NA	TRBV28	TRBJ1-5	CASSLTQEGQPQHF
17	NA	TRBV4-1	TRBJ1-1	CASSQDWFAAMNTEAFF
14	NA	TRBV10-2	TRBJ2-5	CASKRRLGQETQYF
16	once	TRBV11-2	TRBJ2-1	CASSLRLALGYNEQFF
12	NA	TRBV5-1	TRBJ2-2	CASSSWTGELFF
14	NA	TRBV7-9	TRBJ2-5	CALGQGALGETQYF
15	once	TRBV5-1	TRBJ1-1	CASSGGQGMNTEAFF
16	NA	TRBV6-5	TRBJ2-3	CASSFYPAGGADTQYF
13	NA	TRBV10-3	TRBJ2-7	CAISAGGSYEQYF
16	NA	TRBV7-2	TRBJ1-3	CASSHRGLPSGNTIYF
14	NA	TRBV5-1	TRBJ1-1	CASSSTGGDTEAFF
14	NA	TRBV18	TRBJ1-4	CASSRTGANEKLFF
13	NA	TRBV27	TRBJ2-5	CASSLHRGETQYF
14	NA	TRBV7-6	TRBJ1-2	CASSTWDSQGGYTF
12	few	TRBV29-1	TRBJ2-3	CSVGQGADTQYF
19	NA	TRBV4-1	TRBJ1-3	CASSQGPGIRTRSGNTIYF
14	NA	TRBV12-5	TRBJ2-5	CASGSGQGVRAQYF
14	NA	TRBV18	TRBJ2-5	CASSPGQGPETQYF
13	NA	TRBV6-2/TRBV6-3	TRBJ1-5	CASSSQTYSAQHF
13	NA	TRBV14	TRBJ1-1	CASSQNMNTEAFF